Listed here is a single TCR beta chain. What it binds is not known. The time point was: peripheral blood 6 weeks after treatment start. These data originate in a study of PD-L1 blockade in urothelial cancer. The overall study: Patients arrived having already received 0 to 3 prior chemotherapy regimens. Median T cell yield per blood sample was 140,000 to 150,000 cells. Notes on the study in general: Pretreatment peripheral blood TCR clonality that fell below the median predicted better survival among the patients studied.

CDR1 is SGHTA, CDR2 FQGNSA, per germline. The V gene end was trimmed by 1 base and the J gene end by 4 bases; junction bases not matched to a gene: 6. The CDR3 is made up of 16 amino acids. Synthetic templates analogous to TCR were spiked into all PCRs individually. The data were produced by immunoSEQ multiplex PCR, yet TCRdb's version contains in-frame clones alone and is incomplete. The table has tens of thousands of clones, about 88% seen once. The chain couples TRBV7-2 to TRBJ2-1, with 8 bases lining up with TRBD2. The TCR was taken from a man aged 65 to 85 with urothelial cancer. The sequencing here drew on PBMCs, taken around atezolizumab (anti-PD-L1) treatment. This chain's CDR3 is CASSLVVSGGYNEQFF. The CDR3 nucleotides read TGTGCCAGCAGCTTAGTTGTCAGCGGGGGTTACAATGAGCAGTTCTTC.